This TCR beta chain is drawn from a study of shared clonotypes between healthy human individuals. The study, taken as a whole, reports: It was only blood that was sampled, and tissue repertoires likely differ.

Using about 0.2 ug DNA, approximately 30,000 T cell genomes, the sorted-subset replicate PCRs were run. Assay: immunoSEQ multiplex PCR; the TCRdb copy retains only in-frame clones and omits some. The sample contains approximately 330,000 clones, more than 60% of which appear only once. The germline gives CDR1 SGHTA, CDR2 FQGNSA. The CDR3 contains 13 residues. The ends lost 4 bases at V and 15 bases at J; junction bases unmatched: 12. On this clone itself: Its antigen remains unknown.

The sample was memory CD4+ T cells sorted from blood. Indicated subset: CD45RA-negative fraction. The chain uses TRBV7-2 and TRBJ2-3, with TRBD1 matching 8 bases. This clonotype was sampled from a man in his thirties or forties in good health. CDR3 region: CASSSRDRGRLYF. In DNA, the CDR3 is TGTGCCAGCAGCTCACGCGACAGGGGTCGGCTCTATTTT.